This TCR beta chain was identified in a study of T cells after yellow fever vaccination. Making TCR cDNA involved 5'RACE template switching, which added UMIs and a universal primer site. TCRdb independently ran MiXCR on the 5' RACE reads; one entry per CDR3 protein. The sample yields around 320,000 distinct CDR3 sequences, 3.5% to 4.5% seen once. This CDR3 spans 13 amino acids. Germline CDR1 SGDLS, CDR2 YYNGEE. V lost 5 bases, J lost 6 bases, and 12 bases lay in between. The chain links TRBV9 to TRBJ2-4; D is unclear. This clonotype was obtained from a man aged 18 to 30 who received the YFV17D yellow fever vaccine. Sequenced here: PBMCs, sampled 15 days after the yellow fever booster vaccination. The CDR3 protein is CASSTGRVNIQYF. In DNA, the CDR3 is TGTGCCAGCAGTACCGGACGGGTAAACATTCAGTACTTC.